The source of this T cell receptor beta chain is a study of T cell changes during pregnancy in multiple sclerosis. The trim removed 3 bases at V and 2 bases at J, leaving 10 bases unmatched. The CDR3 is 17 residues long. Germline CDR1 reads SGDLS; CDR2 reads YYNGEE. This clone was counted once. Method: immunoSEQ multiplex PCR; TCRdb's copy keeps in-frame clones and lacks some. The sample records about 120,000 clones, approximately 94% being singletons. V and J are TRBV9 and TRBJ2-3, with 9 bases matching TRBD2. Sequenced material: peripheral blood, taken before pregnancy. The TCR was taken from a female donor with multiple sclerosis, enrolled in a pregnancy study. CDR3 sequence: CASSAPLAGGLTDTQYF. Here the CDR3 DNA reads TGTGCCAGCAGCGCTCCGCTGGCGGGGGGGCTCACAGATACGCAGTATTTT.